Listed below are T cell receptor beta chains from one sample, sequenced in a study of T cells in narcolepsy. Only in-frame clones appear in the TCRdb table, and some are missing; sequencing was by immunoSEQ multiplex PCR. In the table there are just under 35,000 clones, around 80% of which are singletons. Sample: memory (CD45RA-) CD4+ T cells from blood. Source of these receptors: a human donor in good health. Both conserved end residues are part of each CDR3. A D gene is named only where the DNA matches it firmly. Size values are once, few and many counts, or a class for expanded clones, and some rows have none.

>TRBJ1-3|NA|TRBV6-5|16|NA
TGTGCCAGCAGTTACTCCATAGGGTTCTCTGGAAACACCATATATTTT
CASSYSIGFSGNTIYF
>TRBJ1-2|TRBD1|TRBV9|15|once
TGTGCCAGCAGCGTAGCGGCACAGGGGGCGCAAGGCTACACCTTC
CASSVAAQGAQGYTF
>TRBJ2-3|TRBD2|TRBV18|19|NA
TGTGCCAGCTCACCATTCCTCCCTAGCGGGAGGACTAGCACAGATACGCAGTATTTT
CASSPFLPSGRTSTDTQYF
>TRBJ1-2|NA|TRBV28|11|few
TGTGCCAGCAGACAGTCCTATGGCTACACCTTC
CASRQSYGYTF
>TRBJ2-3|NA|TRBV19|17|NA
TGTGCCAGTAGCCTCAGGGCCCCAGGATTCGGGACAGATACGCAGTATTTT
CASSLRAPGFGTDTQYF
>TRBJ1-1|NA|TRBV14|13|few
TGTGCCAGCAGCCAAGATATGAGGCAGGGGGCTTTCTTT
CASSQDMRQGAFF
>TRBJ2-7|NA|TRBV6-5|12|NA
TGTGCCAGCGGGGTTTTAGGTTACGAGCAGTACTTC
CASGVLGYEQYF
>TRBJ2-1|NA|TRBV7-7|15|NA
TGTGCCAGCAGCTTAGGGGACTCCCCGCCGGGGAAGCAGTTCTTC
CASSLGDSPPGKQFF
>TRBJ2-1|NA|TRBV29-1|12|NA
TGCAGCGTTGAAGCGGCTAGCGATGAGCAGTTCTTC
CSVEAASDEQFF
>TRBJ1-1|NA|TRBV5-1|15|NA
TGCGCCAGCAGCTTGGAGGGGGGTTTGAACACTGAAGCTTTCTTT
CASSLEGGLNTEAFF
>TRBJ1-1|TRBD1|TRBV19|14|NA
TGTGCCAGTAGAGGACAGGGGACTAACACTGAAGCTTTCTTT
CASRGQGTNTEAFF
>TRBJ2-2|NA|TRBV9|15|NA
TGTGCCAGCAGCGTCGGACCGAAGAACACCGGGGAGCTGTTTTTT
CASSVGPKNTGELFF
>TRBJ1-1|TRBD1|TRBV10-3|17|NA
TGTGCCATCAGTGAGAGGACAGGGCCTTATTTGAACACTGAAGCTTTCTTT
CAISERTGPYLNTEAFF
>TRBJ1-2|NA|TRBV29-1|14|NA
TGCAGCGTTGAACCGGGGGGTTTTGGGTATGGCTACACCTTC
CSVEPGGFGYGYTF
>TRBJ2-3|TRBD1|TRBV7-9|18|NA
TGTGCCAGCAGCCTATCGGACTTGGACAGGGGTAGCACAGATACGCAGTATTTT
CASSLSDLDRGSTDTQYF
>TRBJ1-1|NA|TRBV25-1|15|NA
TGTGCCAGCACGGCCACTAGGGGGGCAGGCACTGAAGCTTTCTTT
CASTATRGAGTEAFF
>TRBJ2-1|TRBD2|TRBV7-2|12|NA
TGTGCCAGCAGCCAGCTAGCGGGATCCCAGTTCTTC
CASSQLAGSQFF
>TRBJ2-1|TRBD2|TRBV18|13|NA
TGTGCTTCGGGGACTAGCGAATACAATGAGCAGTTCTTC
CASGTSEYNEQFF
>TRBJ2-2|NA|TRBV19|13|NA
TGTGCCAGTAGTATTAGCTCAGGCGGGGAGCTGTTTTTT
CASSISSGGELFF
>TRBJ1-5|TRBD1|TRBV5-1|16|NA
TGCGCCAGCAGACCTGGACAGGGAACGGGCAATCAGCCCCAGCATTTT
CASRPGQGTGNQPQHF
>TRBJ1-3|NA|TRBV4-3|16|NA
TGCGCCAGCAGCCAAGCCCGGGGTTACTCTGGAAACACCATATATTTT
CASSQARGYSGNTIYF
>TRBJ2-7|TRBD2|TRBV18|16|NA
TGTGCCAGCTCACCCCCGGGCAGCGGGAGTACCCACGAGCAGTACTTC
CASSPPGSGSTHEQYF
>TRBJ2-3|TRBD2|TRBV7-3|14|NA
TGTGCCAGCAGCCAAGCGGGGGCGGTAGATACGCAGTATTTT
CASSQAGAVDTQYF
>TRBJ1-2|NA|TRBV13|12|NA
TGTGCCAGCAGCTTAGGAGGGGATGGCTACACCTTC
CASSLGGDGYTF
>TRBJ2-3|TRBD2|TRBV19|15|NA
TGTGCCAGTAGTCCCGGGGGGTCTAGCACAGATACGCAGTATTTT
CASSPGGSSTDTQYF
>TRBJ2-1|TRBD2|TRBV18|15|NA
TGTGCCAGCTCCCAACTAGCGGGAGGGCCTAATGAGCAGTTCTTC
CASSQLAGGPNEQFF
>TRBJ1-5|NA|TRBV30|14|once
TGTGCCTGGAGTAAATTAGGGGGCAATCAGCCCCAGCATTTT
CAWSKLGGNQPQHF
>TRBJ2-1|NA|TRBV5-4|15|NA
TGTGCCAGCAGCTTGGCCGGGACAAGCTACAATGAGCAGTTCTTC
CASSLAGTSYNEQFF
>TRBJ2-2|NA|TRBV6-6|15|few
TGTGCCAGCAGTTACTCGGGCCCCAACACCGGGGAGCTGTTTTTT
CASSYSGPNTGELFF
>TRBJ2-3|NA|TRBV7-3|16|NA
TGTGCCAGCAGCTTAAGAGCAGGACTAACTACGGATACGCAGTATTTT
CASSLRAGLTTDTQYF
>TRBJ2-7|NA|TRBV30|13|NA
TGTGCCTGGAGTGTAAGGGACCCCTACGAGCAGTACTTC
CAWSVRDPYEQYF
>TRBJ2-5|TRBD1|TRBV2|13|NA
TGTGCCAGCACTCCAGGGGGACCCCGGGCCCAGTACTTC
CASTPGGPRAQYF
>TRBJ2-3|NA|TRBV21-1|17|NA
TGTGCCAGCAGCAAAGCGGCAGGACAGGGGAGCACAGATACGCAGTATTTT
CASSKAAGQGSTDTQYF
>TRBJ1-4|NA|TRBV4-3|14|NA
TGCGCCAGCAGCCAACCAGGGCCCGGTGAAAAACTGTTTTTT
CASSQPGPGEKLFF
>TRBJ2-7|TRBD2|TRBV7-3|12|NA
TGTGCCAGCAGCGTCGGGGGGTACGAGCAGTACTTC
CASSVGGYEQYF
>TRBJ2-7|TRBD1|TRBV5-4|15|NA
TGTGCCAGCAGCCGTCCCGGGACAGGGACCTACGAGCAGTACTTC
CASSRPGTGTYEQYF
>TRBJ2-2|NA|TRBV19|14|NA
TGTGCCAGTACCCCGGACTGGAACACCGGGGAGCTGTTTTTT
CASTPDWNTGELFF
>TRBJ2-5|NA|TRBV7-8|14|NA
TGTGCCAGCAGCCCGGGGAGCGGCGGAGAGACCCAGTACTTC
CASSPGSGGETQYF
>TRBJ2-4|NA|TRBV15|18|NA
TGTGCCACCAGCAGAGATGACGGCTTCCTCACAGCCAAAAACATTCAGTACTTC
CATSRDDGFLTAKNIQYF
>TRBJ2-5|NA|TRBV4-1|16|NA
TGCGCCAGCAGCCAAGTTCGTCTTGGAGGGGGAGAGACCCAGTACTTC
CASSQVRLGGGETQYF
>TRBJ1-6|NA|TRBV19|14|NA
TGTGCCAGTAGAGCGGGGGAGACGAATTCACCCCTCCACTTT
CASRAGETNSPLHF
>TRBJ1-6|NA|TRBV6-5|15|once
TGTGCCAGCAGTTACGAAGACAGAATTAATTCACCCCTCCACTTT
CASSYEDRINSPLHF
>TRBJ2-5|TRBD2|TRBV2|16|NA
TGTGCCAGCAGTGAAGCAGGCGGGGGGGCCCGAGAGACCCAGTACTTC
CASSEAGGGARETQYF
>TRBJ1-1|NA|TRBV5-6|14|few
TGTGCCAGCAGCTTGTTGGCACCGAACACTGAAGCTTTCTTT
CASSLLAPNTEAFF
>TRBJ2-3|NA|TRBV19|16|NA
TGTGCCAGTAGTATCGAGAGCCGCACTAGGGCAGATACGCAGTATTTT
CASSIESRTRADTQYF
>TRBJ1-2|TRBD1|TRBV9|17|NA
TGTGCCAGCAGCGCTGGGGGGCCGGGACAGGGATACTATGGCTACACCTTC
CASSAGGPGQGYYGYTF
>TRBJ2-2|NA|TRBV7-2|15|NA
TGTGCCAGCAGCTTAGCGAGGGGGAGGGCCGGGGAGCTGTTTTTT
CASSLARGRAGELFF
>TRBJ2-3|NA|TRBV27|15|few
TGTGCCAGCAGTTTAACTAGTGGTGCCTTAGATACGCAGTATTTT
CASSLTSGALDTQYF
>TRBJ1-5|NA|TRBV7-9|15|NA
TGTGCCAGCAGCTCCGGAGACGGGTCCTATCAGCCCCAGCATTTT
CASSSGDGSYQPQHF
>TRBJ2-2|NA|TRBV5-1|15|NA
TGCGCCAGCATCTCCTCTGCCCAGGGTACCGGGGAGCTGTTTTTT
CASISSAQGTGELFF
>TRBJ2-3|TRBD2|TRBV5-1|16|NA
TGCGCCAGCAGCTTAAGACTAGCGGGGGGTACAGATACGCAGTATTTT
CASSLRLAGGTDTQYF
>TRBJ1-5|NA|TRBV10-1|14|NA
TGCGCCAGCAGTGAGGGGGCTGAGAGTCAGCCCCAGCATTTT
CASSEGAESQPQHF
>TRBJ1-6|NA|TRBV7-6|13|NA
TGTGCCAGCAGCTTGGAAAGGTCTTCACCCCTCCACTTT
CASSLERSSPLHF
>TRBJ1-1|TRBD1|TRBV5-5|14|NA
TGTGCCAGCAGACTCGGACAGGGTTTTACTGAAGCTTTCTTT
CASRLGQGFTEAFF
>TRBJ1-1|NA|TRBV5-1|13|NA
TGCGCCAGCAGCCGGGGTACGAACACTGAAGCTTTCTTT
CASSRGTNTEAFF
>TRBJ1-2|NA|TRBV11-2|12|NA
TGTGCCAGCAGCTTAGACTTCTATGGCTACACCTTC
CASSLDFYGYTF
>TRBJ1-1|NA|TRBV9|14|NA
TGTGCCAGCAGCGTAGCCGGACTGAACACTGAAGCTTTCTTT
CASSVAGLNTEAFF
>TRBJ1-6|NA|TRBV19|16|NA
TGTGCCAGTAGCGAGGCAGGGCGCTCCTATAATTCACCCCTCCACTTT
CASSEAGRSYNSPLHF
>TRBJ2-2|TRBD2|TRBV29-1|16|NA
TGCAGCGTTGTTTACAGCGGGAGTACTCACACCGGGGAGCTGTTTTTT
CSVVYSGSTHTGELFF